Shown below are 20 T cell receptor beta chains from a single sample sequenced in a study of Graves' ophthalmopathy and Graves' hyperthyroidism (dated by TCRdb to the late 2010s). Reads for this sample came from an Illumina HiSeq 2000. For repertoire sequencing, TCR beta CDR3 regions were amplified from RNA transcripts. A first-round RT-PCR used HTBI primers with the Qiagen OneStep RT-PCR kit, followed by a second-round multiplex PCR, size selection and purification. TCRdb's own reprocessing of the public reads used fastp at Q25 and MiXCR and kept productive beta chains. Each entry is one CDR3 protein sequence, shown with its most common DNA and genes. Across this sample there are about 620,000 distinct CDR3 sequences, with about 24% seen only once. The top ten constitute roughly 6.9% of the sample. Source material: peripheral blood. The receptors derive from a woman aged 18-35 years with stable Graves' hyperthyroidism. Some clones in this sample may be carry-over from other donors' samples. Donor details come from another sample of the same person, matched by shared clones.

The chain combines TRBV28 with TRBJ1-2; maybe TRBD1 (5 bases). The CDR3 loop spans 14 amino acids. The V gene's germline CDR1 is MDHEN and CDR2 SYDVKM. Trimming cost V 3 bases and J 7 bases, with 15 bases left between them. CDR3 amino acids: CASSLPGLTPGYTF. The DNA for the CDR3 is TGTGCCAGCAGTTTGCCAGGGTTAACTCCTGGCTACACCTTC.

This clonotype was picked up many times. The chain joins TRBV7-6 to TRBJ2-7; either TRBD1 or TRBD2 may supply D (5 bases each). Germline V lookup: CDR1 SGHVS, CDR2 FNYEAQ. Trimming stripped 1 base from V and 3 bases from J, with 13 bases between. The CDR3 is made up of 15 amino acids. CDR3 residues: CASSLEKAGSYEQYF. CDR3 DNA sequence: TGTGCCAGCAGCTTAGAAAAAGCAGGGAGCTACGAGCAGTACTTC.

A few counts support this clonotype. The chain carries TRBV28 and TRBJ2-5; possibly TRBD2 for D (6 bases). Germline V gives CDR1 MDHEN, CDR2 SYDVKM. CDR3 length equals 15 residues. Trimming removed 6 bases from V and 4 bases from J, with 18 bases in between. Written as DNA, the CDR3 is TGTGCCAGCAGGCGGGACCCCAGCCAGCGAGAGACCCAGTACTTC. This codes for CASRRDPSQRETQYF.

The chain couples TRBV12-3 or TRBV12-4 to TRBJ2-7; the D gene is possibly TRBD2 (5 bases). The CDR3 runs to 14 residues. V was pared by 5 bases and J by 2 bases, with 13 bases between. The CDR3 sequence is CASSGRNGAYEQYF. CDR3 nucleotide sequence: TGTGCCAGCAGTGGTCGCAACGGGGCCTACGAGCAGTACTTC.

The table lists this clonotype with a few counts. This rearrangement joins TRBV29-1 to TRBJ2-2; TRBD2 aligns across 8 bases. V shed 6 bases, J shed 16 bases, and the junction held 7 bases outside the gene matches. This CDR3 is built from 10 residues. CDR1 and CDR2 from the germline V gene are SQVTM and ANQGSEA. The CDR3 DNA reads TGCAGCGTCCCCGTCGGGAGGGGGTTTTTT. Protein sequence: CSVPVGRGFF.

The chain combines TRBV6-1 with TRBJ1-2; D gene ambiguous. The CDR3 sequence is 13 residues long. The V end lost 8 bases, the J end lost 0 bases, and 10 bases lay between the germline ends. Germline CDR1 and CDR2: MNHNS and SASEGT. Here the CDR3 reads CASEAMTNYGYTF. For the CDR3, the DNA is TGTGCCAGCGAGGCCATGACTAACTATGGCTACACCTTC.

This clonotype was found a few times. The genes are TRBV5-1 and TRBJ1-5, with D perhaps TRBD1 (5 bases). Germline lookup yields CDR1 SGHRS and CDR2 YFSETQ. This CDR3 has 15 residues. V gave up 5 bases and J gave up 7 bases, with 19 bases separating them. The CDR3 protein is CASSSGQGLEQPQHF. CDR3 in DNA: TGCGCCAGCAGTTCGGGGCAGGGCCTAGAACAGCCCCAGCATTTT.

The rearrangement joins TRBV6-2 or TRBV6-3 to TRBJ1-1; unclear D gene. From germline, CDR1 is MNHEY and CDR2 SVGEGT. The CDR3 runs to 11 residues. V dropped 1 base and J dropped 6 bases, with 3 bases sitting between them. CDR3 residues: CASSYFAEAFF. For the CDR3, the DNA is TGTGCCAGCAGTTACTTCGCTGAAGCTTTCTTT.

This clonotype was picked up many times. The genes are TRBV6-1 and TRBJ1-5; possibly TRBD1 for D (5 bases). Looked up from germline, CDR1 is MNHNS and CDR2 is SASEGT. Trimming took off 6 bases at V and 2 bases at J, with 14 bases between the two ends. This CDR3 is 15 amino acids long. DNA for the CDR3: TGTGCCAGCAGCCTTGACAGAAACGGCAATCAGCCCCAGCATTTT. Its protein product is CASSLDRNGNQPQHF.

This clonotype appeared many times. The rearrangement uses TRBV6-5 and TRBJ1-2; D ambiguous. The CDR3 has 16 amino acids. Trimming took 6 bases from V and 4 from J, leaving 21 bases between them. Germline CDR1 is MNHEY and CDR2 is SVGAGI. The CDR3 region has the DNA TGTGCCAGCAGCTACACGCGGACGCAACCCTTCTATGGCTACACCTTC. Encoded protein: CASSYTRTQPFYGYTF.

This clonotype was observed at least ten times. An end of the junction does not agree with germline; a read error may underlie this. V gene TRBV6-1 combines with J gene TRBJ1-1; no reliable D call. The CDR3 is 10 residues long. CDR1 and CDR2 from the germline V gene are MNHNS and SASEGT. CDR3 protein: CASRGSEAFF. CDR3 DNA: TGTGCCAGCAGGGGGTCTGAGGCTTTCTTT.

This chain uses TRBV6-1 with TRBJ1-5, with 8 bases lining up with TRBD1. CDR1 and CDR2 from the germline V gene are MNHNS and SASEGT. V shed 6 bases, J shed 3 bases, and the junction held 4 bases outside the gene matches. The CDR3 totals 14 residues. In DNA form, the CDR3 reads TGTGCCAGCAGGCAACAGGGGGTCAATCAGCCCCAGCATTTT. It translates to CASRQQGVNQPQHF.

There are many counts of this clonotype. The chain joins TRBV29-1 to TRBJ1-1; 8 bases line up with TRBD1. Germline V CDR1 and CDR2: SQVTM, ANQGSEA. After removal of 2 bases from V and 0 bases from J, the junction contained 5 bases not matched to a gene. This CDR3 comprises 15 residues. The CDR3 DNA sequence: TGCAGCGTTGAACAGGCAGGGGGCCTGAACACTGAAGCTTTCTTT. Amino acid sequence: CSVEQAGGLNTEAFF.

Turning to this clonotype: At one of its ends the junction is not consistent with the germline gene, which may arise from a read error. This chain links TRBV30 with TRBJ1-2; D gene ambiguous. The CDR3 is 11 residues long. CDR1 GTSNPN and CDR2 SVGIG come from the germline V gene (reference sequence). As DNA, the CDR3 is TGTGCCTGGCTGAAGGTGGAGGGCTACGCCTTC. Protein product: CAWLKVEGYAF.

The chain links TRBV4-2 to TRBJ2-7; D ambiguous. The CDR3 covers 17 residues. Germline V gene lookup returns CDR1 LGHNA and CDR2 YNFKEQ. Trimming stripped 10 bases from V and 2 bases from J, with 27 bases between. In DNA form, the CDR3 reads TGTGCCATCTGCCTCCAACCAACTATCGGCGTTGCCTACGAGCAGTACTTC. This gives the protein CAICLQPTIGVAYEQYF.

This clonotype was recorded at least ten times. This chain uses TRBV20-1 with TRBJ2-7; D assignment may be TRBD1 or TRBD2 (5 bases each). Germline V lookup: CDR1 DFQATT, CDR2 SNEGSKA (reference sequence). Trimming removed 0 bases at V and 0 bases at J, with 9 bases between. This CDR3 contains 14 residues. The CDR3 region is CSARDEGRSYEQYF. In DNA form, the CDR3 reads TGCAGTGCTAGAGATGAGGGGCGCTCCTACGAGCAGTACTTC.

As to this clonotype: One junction end disagrees with the germline gene, perhaps due to a read error. The V gene is TRBV20-1, the J gene TRBJ1-5; a weak D match, TRBD1 (6 bases). The CDR3 totals 14 residues. Germline CDR1 reads DFQATT; CDR2 reads SNEGSKA (reference sequence). In DNA form, the CDR3 reads TGCGGTGCTATCCCAGGGGCTGGCAATCAGCCCCAGCATTTT. This translates into CGAIPGAGNQPQHF.

CDR3 in amino acids: CASSLEGEGRGYTF. The DNA for the CDR3 is TGCGCCAGCAGCTTGGAAGGGGAGGGCCGAGGCTACACCTTC. The genes are TRBV5-1 and TRBJ1-2, with a possible D match to TRBD1 (5 bases). Germline V gene lookup returns CDR1 SGHRS and CDR2 YFSETQ. CDR3 length: 14 residues. Trimming took 0 bases from V and 8 from J, leaving 14 bases between them.

This rearrangement joins TRBV6-2 or TRBV6-3 to TRBJ2-3; 10 bases fit TRBD2. After removal of 6 bases from V and 0 bases from J, the junction contained 15 bases not matched to a gene. The germline V gene has CDR1 MNHEY and CDR2 SVGEGT. The CDR3 extends over 19 amino acids. The CDR3 loop reads CASRGLAGEESWSTDTQYF. As DNA, the CDR3 is TGTGCCAGCAGGGGGCTAGCGGGGGAAGAATCGTGGAGCACAGATACGCAGTATTTT.

The chain employs TRBV6-1 and TRBJ1-1; D uncertain. The CDR3 consists of 15 residues. Trimming cost V 1 base and J 3 bases, with 12 bases left between them. Germline lookup yields CDR1 MNHNS and CDR2 SASEGT. The CDR3 coding sequence is TGTGCCAGCAGTGAAGAGGGAGGTGGGCACACTGAAGCTTTCTTT. It specifies CASSEEGGGHTEAFF.